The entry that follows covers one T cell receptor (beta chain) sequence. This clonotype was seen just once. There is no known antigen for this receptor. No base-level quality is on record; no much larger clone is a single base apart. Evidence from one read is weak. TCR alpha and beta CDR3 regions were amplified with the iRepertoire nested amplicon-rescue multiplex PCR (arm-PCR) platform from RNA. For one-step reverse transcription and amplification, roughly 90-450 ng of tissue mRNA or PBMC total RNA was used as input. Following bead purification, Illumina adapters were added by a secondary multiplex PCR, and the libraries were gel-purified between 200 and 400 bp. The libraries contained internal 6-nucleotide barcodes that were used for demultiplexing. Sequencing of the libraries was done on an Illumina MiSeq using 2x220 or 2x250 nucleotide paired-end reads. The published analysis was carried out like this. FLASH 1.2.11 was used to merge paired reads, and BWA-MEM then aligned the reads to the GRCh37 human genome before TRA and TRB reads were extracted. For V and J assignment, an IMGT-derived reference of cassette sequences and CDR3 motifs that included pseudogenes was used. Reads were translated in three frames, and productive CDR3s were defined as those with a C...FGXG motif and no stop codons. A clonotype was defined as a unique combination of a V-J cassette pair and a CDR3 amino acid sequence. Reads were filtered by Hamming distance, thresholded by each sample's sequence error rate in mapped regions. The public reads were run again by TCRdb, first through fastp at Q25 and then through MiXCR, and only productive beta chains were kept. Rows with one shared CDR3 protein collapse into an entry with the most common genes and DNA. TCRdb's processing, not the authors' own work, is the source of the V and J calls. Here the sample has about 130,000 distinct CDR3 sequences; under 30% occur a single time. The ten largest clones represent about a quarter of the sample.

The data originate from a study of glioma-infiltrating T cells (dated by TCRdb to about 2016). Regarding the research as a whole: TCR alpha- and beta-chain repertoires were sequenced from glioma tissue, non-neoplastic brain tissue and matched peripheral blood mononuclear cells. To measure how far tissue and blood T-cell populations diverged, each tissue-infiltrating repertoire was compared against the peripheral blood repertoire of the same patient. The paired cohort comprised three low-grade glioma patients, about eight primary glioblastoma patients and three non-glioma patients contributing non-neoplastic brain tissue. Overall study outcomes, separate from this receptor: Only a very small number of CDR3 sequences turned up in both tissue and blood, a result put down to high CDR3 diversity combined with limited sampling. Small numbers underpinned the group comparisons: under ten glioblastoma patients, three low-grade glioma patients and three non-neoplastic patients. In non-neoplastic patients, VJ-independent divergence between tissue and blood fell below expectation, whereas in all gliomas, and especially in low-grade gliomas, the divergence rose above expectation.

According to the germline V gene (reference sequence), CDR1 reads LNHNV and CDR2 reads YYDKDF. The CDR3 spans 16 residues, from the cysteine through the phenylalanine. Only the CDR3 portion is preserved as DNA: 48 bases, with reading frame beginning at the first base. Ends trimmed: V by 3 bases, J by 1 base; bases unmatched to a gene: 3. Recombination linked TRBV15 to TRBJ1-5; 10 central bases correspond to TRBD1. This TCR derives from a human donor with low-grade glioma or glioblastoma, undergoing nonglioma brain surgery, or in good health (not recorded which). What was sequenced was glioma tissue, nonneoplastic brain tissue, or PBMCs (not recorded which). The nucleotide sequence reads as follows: TGTGCCACCAGCAGCTTGGACAGGGGGAGCAATCAGCCCCAGCATTTT. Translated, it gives CATSSLDRGSNQPQHF.